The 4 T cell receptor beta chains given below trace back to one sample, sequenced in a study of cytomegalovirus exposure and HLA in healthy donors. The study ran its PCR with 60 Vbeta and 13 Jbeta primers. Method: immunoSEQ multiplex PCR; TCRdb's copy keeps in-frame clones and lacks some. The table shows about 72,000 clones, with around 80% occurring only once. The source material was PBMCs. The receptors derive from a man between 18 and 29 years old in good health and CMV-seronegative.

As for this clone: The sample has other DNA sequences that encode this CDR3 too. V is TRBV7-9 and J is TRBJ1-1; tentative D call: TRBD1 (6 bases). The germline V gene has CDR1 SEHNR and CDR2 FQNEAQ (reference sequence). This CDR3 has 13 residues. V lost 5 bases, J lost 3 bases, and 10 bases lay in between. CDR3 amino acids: CASSLGHYTEAFF. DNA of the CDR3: TGTGCCAGCAGCCTGGGACATTACACTGAAGCTTTCTTT.

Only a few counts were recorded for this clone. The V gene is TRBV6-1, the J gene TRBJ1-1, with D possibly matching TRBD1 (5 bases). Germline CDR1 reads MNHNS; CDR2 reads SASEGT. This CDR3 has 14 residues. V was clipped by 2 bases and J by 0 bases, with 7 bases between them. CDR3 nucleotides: TGTGCCAGCAGTGAAAGGGGATTGAACACTGAAGCTTTCTTT. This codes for CASSERGLNTEAFF.

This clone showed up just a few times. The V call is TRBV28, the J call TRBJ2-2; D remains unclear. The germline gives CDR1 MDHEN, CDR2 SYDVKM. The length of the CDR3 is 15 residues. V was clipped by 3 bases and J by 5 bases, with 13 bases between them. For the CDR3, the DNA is TGTGCCAGCAGTTTGAGCGAGGTGTGGACCGGGGAGCTGTTTTTT. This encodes CASSLSEVWTGELFF.

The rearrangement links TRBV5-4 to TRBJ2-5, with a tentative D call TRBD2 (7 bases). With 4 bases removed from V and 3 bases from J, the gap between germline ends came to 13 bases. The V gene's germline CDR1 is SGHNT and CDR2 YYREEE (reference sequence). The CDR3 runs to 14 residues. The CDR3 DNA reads TGTGCCAGCAGCCGCCGGGGGGCGGAAGAGACCCAGTACTTC. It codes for CASSRRGAEETQYF.